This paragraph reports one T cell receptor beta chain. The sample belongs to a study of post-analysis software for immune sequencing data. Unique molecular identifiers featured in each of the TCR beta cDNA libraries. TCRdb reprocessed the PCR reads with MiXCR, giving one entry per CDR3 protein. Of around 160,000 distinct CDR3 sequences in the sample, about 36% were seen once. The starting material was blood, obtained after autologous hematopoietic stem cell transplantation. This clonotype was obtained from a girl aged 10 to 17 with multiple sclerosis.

For the CDR3, the DNA is TGTGCCAGCCTCCCGGGACTAGCGGGCCATGAGCAGTTCTTC. It specifies CASLPGLAGHEQFF. The chain uses TRBV9 and TRBJ2-1; 12 positions agree with TRBD2. V shed 7 bases, J shed 8 bases, and the junction held 7 bases outside the gene matches. Germline V gene sequence: CDR1 SGDLS, CDR2 YYNGEE. The CDR3 is made up of 14 amino acids.